Sequencing of this T cell receptor beta chain was carried out in a study of blood T cell repertoires in COVID-19. Study details: The study drew acute and convalescent COVID-19 samples from the United States, Italy and Spain. Nucleic acid was either cDNA or gDNA, and it came from T cells, B-cell-depleted T cells, or PBMCs.

Original handling: Using reference gene primer amplification, nucleated cell counts were estimated. Measured with immunoSEQ multiplex PCR; TCRdb has only the in-frame clones, and not every one. V, J and clone size are those of that table, while D and trimming were read from the DNA. Of tens of thousands of clones in the sample, approximately 92% are singletons; the top ten hold over 4%. With 4 bases removed from V and 8 bases from J, the gap between germline ends came to 18 bases. Per germline, CDR1 SGHNT and CDR2 YYREEE (reference sequence). CDR3 length equals 15 residues. The TCR was taken from a man aged 60-69 years with active COVID-19. The sample consisted of peripheral blood. The rearrangement uses TRBV5-4 and TRBJ2-2; perhaps TRBD2 as D (5 bases). The CDR3 DNA is TGTGCCAGCAGCCCTTTAAAAGCTAGCCTAGGGGAGCTGTTTTTT. It specifies CASSPLKASLGELFF.